The clone carrying this T cell receptor beta chain was recorded a few times. What it binds is not known. The data were taken from a study of blood T cells in healthy people across ages. Turning to the study itself: About one barcoded TCR beta cDNA was captured per two T cells.

A second PCR, run for about 6 to 11 cycles, used a sample-barcoded 5' primer plus a J-beta primer mix. Via MiXCR, TCRdb re-called the 5' RACE reads, giving one row per CDR3 protein. The sample lists fewer than 750,000 distinct CDR3 sequences, around 48% occurring once. The study's findings and limits: Both naive CD4+ cell counts and diversity were greater in long-lived donors than in aged donors. A strong correlation between TCR beta diversity and naive T cell percentage was seen.

It was roughly 10 milliliters of peripheral blood that were drawn from each donor. Sequencing input: blood. This receptor was taken from an elderly man in good health.

CDR3 protein: CASSLTPPGQDLTDTQYF. In nucleotides, the CDR3 is TGTGCCAGCAGCTTAACACCCCCGGGACAGGACCTCACAGATACGCAGTATTTT. The V call is TRBV7-2, the J call TRBJ2-3; 8 bases are shared with TRBD1. V was pared by 2 bases and J by 2 bases, with 12 bases of the junction left unmatched. Germline CDR1 is SGHTA and CDR2 is FQGNSA. The CDR3 has 18 amino acids.